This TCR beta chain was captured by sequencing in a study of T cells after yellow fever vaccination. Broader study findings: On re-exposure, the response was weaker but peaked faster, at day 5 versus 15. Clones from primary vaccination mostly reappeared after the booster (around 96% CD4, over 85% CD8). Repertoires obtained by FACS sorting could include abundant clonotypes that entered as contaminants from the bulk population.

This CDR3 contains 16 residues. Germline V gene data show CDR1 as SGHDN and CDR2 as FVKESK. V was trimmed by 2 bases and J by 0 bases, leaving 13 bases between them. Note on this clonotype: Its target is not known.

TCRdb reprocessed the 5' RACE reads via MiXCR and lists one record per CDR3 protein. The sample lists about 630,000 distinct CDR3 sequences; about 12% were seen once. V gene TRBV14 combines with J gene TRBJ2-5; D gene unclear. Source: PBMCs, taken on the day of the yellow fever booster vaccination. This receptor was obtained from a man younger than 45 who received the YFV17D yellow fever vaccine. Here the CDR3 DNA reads TGTGCCAGCAGCCAAACTACTAATAGCTACCAAGAGACCCAGTACTTC. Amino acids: CASSQTTNSYQETQYF.